The sample holds a few counts of the clone carrying this T cell receptor (beta chain). The antigen is not known. This entry is derived from a study of CD8 T cells in ankylosing spondylitis. Preparation of TCR beta libraries was done by quantitative 5'-RACE with molecular barcodes. Via MiXCR, TCRdb re-called the 5' RACE reads, giving one row per CDR3 protein. This sample carries roughly 400,000 distinct CDR3 sequences, 20% to 25% of them seen once, and the ten largest clones take about 16%. Deletions cut 0 bases from V and 7 bases from J, with 10 bases between. CDR1 is LGHDT and CDR2 is YNNKEL in the germline V gene (reference sequence). CDR3 length: 14 residues. Findings of the study overall: Matched ankylosing spondylitis synovial fluid reportedly showed significant enrichment of disease-linked clones. A TCR beta motif of several highly homologous variants seemed to mark ankylosing spondylitis blood.

This TCR was recovered from a male donor with ankylosing spondylitis. The sample taken for sequencing was blood, either unsorted or a sorted T cell fraction (not recorded which). This chain connects TRBV3-1 to TRBJ2-1; unclear D gene. CDR3 loop: CASSQDLGPNEQFF. For the CDR3, the DNA is TGTGCCAGCAGCCAAGACTTAGGCCCGAATGAGCAGTTCTTC.